The sequence of this T cell receptor beta chain was determined in a study of cytotoxic CD8 clonotypes in ibrutinib-treated CLL. The study's findings and limits: Clonality increased at ibrutinib response, then returned toward baseline at progression. The times at which samples were taken varied between sustained-remission and progressing patients. Once treatment began, public clonotypes, which were uncommon, contracted or stayed stable. Clonality measured at baseline exceeded age-matched healthy donors, tracking circulating CD8+ T-cell counts.

V was cut by 5 bases and J by 1 base, with 8 bases left in between. CDR1 KGHSH and CDR2 LQKENI come from the germline V gene. The CDR3 contains 13 residues. Worth noting for this clone: Its antigen remains unidentified.

TCRdb keeps only in-frame clones here, not all; method: immunoSEQ multiplex PCR. The repertoire holds over 95,000 clones, with more than 55% as singletons. The rearrangement uses TRBV18 and TRBJ1-1; D gene uncertain. The TCR sequence derives from a human donor with chronic lymphocytic leukemia. The sequencing here drew on PBMCs, taken after 24 months of ibrutinib treatment. The CDR3 loop is CASSSAANTEAFF. DNA for the CDR3: TGTGCCAGCTCATCCGCCGCGAACACTGAAGCTTTCTTT.